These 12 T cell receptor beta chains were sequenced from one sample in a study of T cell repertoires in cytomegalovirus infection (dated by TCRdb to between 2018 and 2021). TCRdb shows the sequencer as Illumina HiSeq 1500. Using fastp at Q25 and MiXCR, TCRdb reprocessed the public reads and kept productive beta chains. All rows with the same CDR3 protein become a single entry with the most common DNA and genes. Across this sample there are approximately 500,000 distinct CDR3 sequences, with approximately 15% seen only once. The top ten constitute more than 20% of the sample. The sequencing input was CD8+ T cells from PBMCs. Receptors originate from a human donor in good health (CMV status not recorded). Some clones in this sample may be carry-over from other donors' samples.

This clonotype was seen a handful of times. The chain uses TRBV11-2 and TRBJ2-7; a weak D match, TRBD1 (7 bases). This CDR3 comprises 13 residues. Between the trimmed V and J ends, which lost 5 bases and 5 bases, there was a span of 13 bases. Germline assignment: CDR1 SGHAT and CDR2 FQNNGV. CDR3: CASSRQGGDEQYF. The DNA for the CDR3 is TGTGCCAGCAGCCGACAGGGAGGCGACGAGCAGTACTTC.

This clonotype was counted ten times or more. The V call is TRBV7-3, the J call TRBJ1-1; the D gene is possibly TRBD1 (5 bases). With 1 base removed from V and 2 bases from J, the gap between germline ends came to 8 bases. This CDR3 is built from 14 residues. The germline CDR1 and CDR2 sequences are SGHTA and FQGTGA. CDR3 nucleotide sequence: TGTGCCAGCAGCTTAAACAGGCTAAACACTGAAGCTTTCTTT. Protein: CASSLNRLNTEAFF.

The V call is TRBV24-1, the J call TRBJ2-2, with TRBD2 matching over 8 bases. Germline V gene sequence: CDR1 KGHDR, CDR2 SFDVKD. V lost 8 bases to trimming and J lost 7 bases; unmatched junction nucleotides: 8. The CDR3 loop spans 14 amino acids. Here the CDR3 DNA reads TGTGCCACCACCTGGGGGCTAGCGGGCGGGGAGCTGTTTTTT. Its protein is CATTWGLAGGELFF.

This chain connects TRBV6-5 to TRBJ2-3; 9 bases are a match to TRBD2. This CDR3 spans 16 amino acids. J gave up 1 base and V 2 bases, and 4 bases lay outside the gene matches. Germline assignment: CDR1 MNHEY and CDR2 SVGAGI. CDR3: CASSYPGGRGTDTQYF. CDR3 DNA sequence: TGTGCCAGCAGTTACCCGGGCGGGAGGGGCACAGATACGCAGTATTTT.

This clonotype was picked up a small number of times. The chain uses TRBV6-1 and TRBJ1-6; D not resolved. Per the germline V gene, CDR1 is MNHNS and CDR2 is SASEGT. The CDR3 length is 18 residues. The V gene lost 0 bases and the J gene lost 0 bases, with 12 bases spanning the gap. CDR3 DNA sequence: TGTGCCAGCAGTGAAGCTGACCCCCTGGGCTCCTATAATTCACCCCTCCACTTT. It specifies CASSEADPLGSYNSPLHF.

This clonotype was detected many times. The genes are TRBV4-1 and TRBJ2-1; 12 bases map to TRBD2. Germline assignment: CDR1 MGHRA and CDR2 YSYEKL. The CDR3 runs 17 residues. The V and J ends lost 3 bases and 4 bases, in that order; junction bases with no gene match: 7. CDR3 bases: TGCGCCAGCAGCCAGCTGACTAGCGGGGGTCTATACAATGAGCAGTTCTTC. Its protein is CASSQLTSGGLYNEQFF.

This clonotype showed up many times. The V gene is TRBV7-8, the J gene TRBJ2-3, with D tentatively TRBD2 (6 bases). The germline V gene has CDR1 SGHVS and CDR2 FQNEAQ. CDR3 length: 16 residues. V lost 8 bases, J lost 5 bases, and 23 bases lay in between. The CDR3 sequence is CASSPLRGGIRDTQYF. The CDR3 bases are TGTGCCAGCTCCCCTCTTAGGGGCGGGATTCGAGATACGCAGTATTTT.

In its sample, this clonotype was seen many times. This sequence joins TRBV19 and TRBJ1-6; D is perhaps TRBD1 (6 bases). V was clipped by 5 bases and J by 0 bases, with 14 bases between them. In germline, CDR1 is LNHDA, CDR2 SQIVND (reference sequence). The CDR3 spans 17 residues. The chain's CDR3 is CASSARQASSYNSPLHF. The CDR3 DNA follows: TGTGCCAGTAGTGCCAGACAGGCGAGCTCCTATAATTCACCCCTCCACTTT.

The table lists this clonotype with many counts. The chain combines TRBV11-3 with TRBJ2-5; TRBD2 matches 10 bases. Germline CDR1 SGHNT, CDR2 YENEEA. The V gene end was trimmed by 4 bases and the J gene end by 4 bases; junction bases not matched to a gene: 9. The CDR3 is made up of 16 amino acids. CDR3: CASSSVGEREGETQYF. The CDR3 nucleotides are TGTGCCAGCAGCTCCGTTGGGGAGCGGGAGGGAGAGACCCAGTACTTC. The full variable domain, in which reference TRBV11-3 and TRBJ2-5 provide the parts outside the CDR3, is EAGVVQSPRYKIIEKKQPVAFWCNPISGHNTLYWYLQNLGQGPELLIRYENEEAVDDSQLPKDRFSAERLKGVDSTLKIQPAELGDSAVYLCASSSVGEREGETQYFGPGTRLLVL.

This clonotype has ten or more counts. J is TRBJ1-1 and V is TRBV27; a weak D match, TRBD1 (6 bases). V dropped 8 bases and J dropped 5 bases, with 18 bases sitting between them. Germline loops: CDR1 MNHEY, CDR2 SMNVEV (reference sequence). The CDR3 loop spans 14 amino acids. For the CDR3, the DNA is TGTGCCAGCTTCCAGCCTTGGGGGCGGACTGAAGCTTTCTTT. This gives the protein CASFQPWGRTEAFF.

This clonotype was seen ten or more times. This CDR3 is CASRKGDREDEQYF. The CDR3 DNA sequence: TGTGCCAGCAGGAAGGGGGACAGGGAAGACGAGCAGTACTTC. This sequence joins TRBV7-9 and TRBJ2-7; 9 bases are a match to TRBD1. With 6 bases clipped from V and 5 bases from J, the junction kept 8 bases outside the gene matches. This CDR3 region has 14 residues. In germline, CDR1 is SEHNR, CDR2 FQNEAQ (reference sequence).

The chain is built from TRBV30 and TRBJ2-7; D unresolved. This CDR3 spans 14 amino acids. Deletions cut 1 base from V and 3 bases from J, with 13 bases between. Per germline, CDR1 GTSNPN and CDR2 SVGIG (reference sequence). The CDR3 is CAWSGGKRIYEQYF. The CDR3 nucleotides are TGTGCCTGGAGTGGTGGAAAGAGGATCTACGAGCAGTACTTC.